Listed below are T cell receptor beta chains from one sample, sequenced in a study of T cells in Graves' hyperthyroidism and ophthalmopathy. TCRdb ran MiXCR on the multiplex PCR reads and lists one entry per CDR3 protein. The sample carries almost 600,000 distinct CDR3 sequences, around 45% recorded once. Source material: peripheral blood or thyroid tissue (not recorded which). Receptors were obtained from a woman aged 18-29 years with Graves' hyperthyroidism. Both conserved end residues are part of each CDR3. Fields, in order: V gene, J gene, D gene, clone size, CDR3 DNA, CDR3 protein. The D gene is left open where the match is weak. Part of the rows lack a size; the others show once, few, many or a class for expanded clones.

TRBV2	TRBJ1-1	TRBD1	many	TGTGCCAGCAGTGTACAGGGGGAAATGAACACTGAAGCTTTCTTT	CASSVQGEMNTEAFF
TRBV14	TRBJ1-2	NA	many	TGTGCCAGCAGCCAAGACAGTGCGGGGTGGTACGGCTACACCTTC	CASSQDSAGWYGYTF
TRBV2	TRBJ2-7	TRBD2	many	TGTGCCAGCAGCGTGAGCGGGAGGGGTATTCGCGAGCAGTACTTC	CASSVSGRGIREQYF
TRBV7-2	TRBJ2-5	NA	NA	TGTGCCAGCAGCTTAATGGTCGGGACCGGGGAGACCCAGTACTTC	CASSLMVGTGETQYF
TRBV12-3/TRBV12-4	TRBJ2-2	NA	many	TGTGCCAGCAGTTTAGCAGGGTTCACCGGGGAGCTGTTTTTT	CASSLAGFTGELFF
TRBV18	TRBJ2-1	TRBD2	NA	TGTGCCAGCTCACCCCGGACTAGCGGGGGGATGAGCTCCTACAATGAGCAGTTCTTC	CASSPRTSGGMSSYNEQFF
TRBV7-8	TRBJ1-5	NA	many	TGTGCCAGCAGCCCCCTACCCGAGAGGCCCCAGCATTTT	CASSPLPERPQHF
TRBV5-8	TRBJ2-7	TRBD2	many	TGTGCCAGCAACCGAGCGGGAGGGGCCTACGAGCAGTACTTC	CASNRAGGAYEQYF
TRBV7-6	TRBJ1-4	NA	few	TGTGCCAGCAGCTGGACAGATGAAAAACTGTTTTTT	CASSWTDEKLFF
TRBV20-1	TRBJ1-5	TRBD1	many	TGCAGTGCTAGCTGGACAGGGATCCCTCAGCCCCAGCATTTT	CSASWTGIPQPQHF
TRBV29-1	TRBJ1-1	NA	NA	TGCAGCGTTAACCTCTACAATGAGGGGGGGGTAGTGACTGAAGCTTTCTTT	CSVNLYNEGGVVTEAFF
TRBV7-2	TRBJ2-5	NA	many	TGTGCCAGCAGCTTACATCTACAGCAAGAGACCCAGTACTTC	CASSLHLQQETQYF
TRBV29-1	TRBJ2-2	TRBD2	NA	TGCAGCGTTGAGTGGCTAGCGGGCAACACCGGGGAGCTGTTTTTT	CSVEWLAGNTGELFF
TRBV18	TRBJ1-2	TRBD1	NA	TGTGCCAGCTCATCGGGACAGACCTATGGCTACACCTTC	CASSSGQTYGYTF
TRBV20-1	TRBJ1-1	NA	once	TGCAGTCGCACGGATTCGAACACTGAAGCTTTCTTT	CSRTDSNTEAFF
TRBV20-1	TRBJ1-1	NA	many	TGCAGTGCAAGAGGGGGGATTGAAGCTTTCTTT	CSARGGIEAFF
TRBV6-1	TRBJ1-5	NA	many	TGTGCCAGCAGTGAAGGACAGTTGGGCAATCAGCCCCAGCATTTT	CASSEGQLGNQPQHF
TRBV7-9	TRBJ1-5	TRBD1	NA	TGTGCCAGCAGCCCCGGACAGGGGAAAAATCAGCCCCAGCATTTT	CASSPGQGKNQPQHF
TRBV7-2	TRBJ1-2	NA	NA	TGTGCCAGCAGCCCCACCATCTATGGCTACACCTTC	CASSPTIYGYTF
TRBV20-1	TRBJ2-6	NA	NA	TGCAGTGCTAACAGGGCTGGGGCCAACGTCCTGACTTTC	CSANRAGANVLTF
TRBV12-3/TRBV12-4	TRBJ1-2	NA	few	TGTGCCAGCAGTCCGCTCCGGGGCACCTTC	CASSPLRGTF
TRBV7-8	TRBJ2-5	NA	few	TGTGCCAGCAGCTTCAAGGGTCCAGATACGCAGTACTTC	CASSFKGPDTQYF
TRBV9	TRBJ2-7	TRBD2	many	TGTGCCAGCAGCGTTGGGACTAGCGGGAGGCACTCCTACGAGCAGTACTTC	CASSVGTSGRHSYEQYF
TRBV9	TRBJ2-7	TRBD2	NA	TGTGCCAGCAGCGAGGCTAGCGGGAGGCTCTACAATGAGCAGTACTTC	CASSEASGRLYNEQYF
TRBV4-2	TRBJ2-7	NA	few	TGTGCCAGCAGCCAAGATGCTATAGGAGGAGGAACCCTCCAGCAGTACTTC	CASSQDAIGGGTLQQYF
TRBV20-1	TRBJ2-7	TRBD1	NA	TGCAGTGCAATAGGGACAGGCTCCTACGAGCAGTACTTC	CSAIGTGSYEQYF
TRBV20-1	TRBJ1-2	TRBD1	NA	TGCAGTGCTAGTGACAGGGTTAACTATGGCTACACCTTC	CSASDRVNYGYTF
TRBV24-1	TRBJ2-5	TRBD1	NA	TGTGCCACCAGTGATCCCGGGACAGAGATTCAAGAGACCCAGTACTTC	CATSDPGTEIQETQYF
TRBV7-9	TRBJ2-5	TRBD1	many	TGTGCCAGCAGCTACCCTCGACAGGGGATCCAAGAGACCCAGTACTTC	CASSYPRQGIQETQYF
TRBV19	TRBJ2-5	NA	few	TGTGCCAGTAGTCAAAGCGGAGGGGGGGGAGAGACCCAGTACTTC	CASSQSGGGGETQYF
TRBV7-9	TRBJ1-2	TRBD1	NA	TGTGCCAGCAGCTTAGCTAGGGGTGACAGGGCCCATGGCTACGCCTTC	CASSLARGDRAHGYAF
TRBV2	TRBJ2-1	NA	NA	TGTGCCAGCAGTGTTGGGGGTACCTACAATGAGCAGTTCTTC	CASSVGGTYNEQFF
TRBV29-1	TRBJ2-7	TRBD2	NA	TGCAGCGTTGGGGGGGGGGTTTATCCGTACGAGCAGTACTTC	CSVGGGVYPYEQYF
TRBV10-3	TRBJ2-7	NA	NA	TGTGCCATCAGTGAGGCTCCCTACGAGCAGTACTTC	CAISEAPYEQYF
TRBV15	TRBJ2-1	NA	NA	TGTGCCACCAGCAGAACTACATTCGATTACAATGAGCAGTTCTTC	CATSRTTFDYNEQFF
TRBV2	TRBJ1-1	NA	NA	TGTGCCAGCAGTACCGGAGGGGTCGGAGCTTTCTTT	CASSTGGVGAFF
TRBV11-2	TRBJ2-5	TRBD2	many	TGTGCCAGCAGCCAAATCGGACTAGCGGTCGCTTGGGAGACCCAGTACTTC	CASSQIGLAVAWETQYF
TRBV9	TRBJ2-7	NA	many	TGTGCCAGCAGCGTAGGAGGTGCAAACGAGCAGTACTTC	CASSVGGANEQYF
TRBV15	TRBJ2-7	NA	NA	TGTGCCACCAGCAGTGAGCTCAGGGGAAGTGAGCAGTACTTC	CATSSELRGSEQYF
TRBV10-3	TRBJ1-5	NA	many	TGTGCCAACGGCGCGAGCAATCAGCCCCAGCATTTT	CANGASNQPQHF
TRBV29-1	TRBJ1-5	NA	NA	TGCAGCAATCGAATGGCGGGGCAGCCCCAGCATTTT	CSNRMAGQPQHF
TRBV19	TRBJ2-2	NA	many	TGTGCCAGTAGTACCTACAGGGACACCGGGGAGCTGTTTTTT	CASSTYRDTGELFF
TRBV19	TRBJ2-6	TRBD1	NA	TGTGCCAGTAGCCGGACAGGGGTTTTCTCCTCTGGGGCCAACGTCCTGACTTTC	CASSRTGVFSSGANVLTF
TRBV20-1	TRBJ2-5	TRBD2	NA	TGCAGTGCTGCGAGCGCGGGGGTGGGAGAGACCCAGTACTTC	CSAASAGVGETQYF
TRBV7-3	TRBJ2-3	TRBD2	NA	TGTGCCAGCAGCTTACTAGCGGGAGAACCCTACACAGATACGCAGTATTTT	CASSLLAGEPYTDTQYF
TRBV20-1	TRBJ1-2	NA	NA	TGCAGTGCTAGAGATTTTGGTAACGTGTACTATGGCTACACCTTC	CSARDFGNVYYGYTF
TRBV20-1	TRBJ1-2	NA	NA	TGCAGTGCTAGGTCCGGACTAGCGGGCTACACCTTC	CSARSGLAGYTF
TRBV7-2	TRBJ1-4	NA	NA	TGTGCCAGCAGCCGACTAGCGGGTTATGGCGAAAAACTGTTTTTT	CASSRLAGYGEKLFF
TRBV7-2	TRBJ2-5	TRBD2	NA	TGTGCCAGCAGCTCGGTGGGAGCGGGAGATGTAAAGACCCAGTACTTC	CASSSVGAGDVKTQYF
TRBV2	TRBJ1-2	TRBD1	NA	TGTGCCAGCAGCCCGGACAGGGGGTTTGGCTACACCTTC	CASSPDRGFGYTF
TRBV4-1	TRBJ2-2	TRBD2	many	TGCGCCAGCAGCCAAGTTAGCGGGAGCGGCACCGGGGAGCTGTTTTTT	CASSQVSGSGTGELFF
TRBV7-9	TRBJ1-1	NA	NA	TGTGCCAGCAGCCTCACCGATGGGGGCTTCATGAACACTGAAGCTTTCTTT	CASSLTDGGFMNTEAFF
TRBV7-8	TRBJ1-5	NA	few	TGTGCCAGCAGGGGGGGTCAGTACAGGGACCGCAATCAGCCCCAGCATTTT	CASRGGQYRDRNQPQHF
TRBV25-1	TRBJ2-7	TRBD2	many	TGTGCCAGCAGTGAATGGGAGGGACCCTACGAGCAGTACTTC	CASSEWEGPYEQYF
TRBV12-3/TRBV12-4	TRBJ1-5	NA	NA	TGTGCCAGCAGTTTATCTCCGGACGGGTTACAGCCCCAGCATTTT	CASSLSPDGLQPQHF
TRBV7-6	TRBJ1-6	TRBD1	NA	TGTGCCAGCAGCTTAGCCACAGGGGGCCGAAATTCACCCCTCCACTTT	CASSLATGGRNSPLHF
TRBV20-1	TRBJ1-2	TRBD1	many	TGCAGTGCGGAAACGGACAGGGTCAGTGGCTACACCTTC	CSAETDRVSGYTF
TRBV6-2/TRBV6-3	TRBJ2-7	NA	many	TGTGCCAGCAGGACAGAAGGATACGAGCAGTACTTC	CASRTEGYEQYF